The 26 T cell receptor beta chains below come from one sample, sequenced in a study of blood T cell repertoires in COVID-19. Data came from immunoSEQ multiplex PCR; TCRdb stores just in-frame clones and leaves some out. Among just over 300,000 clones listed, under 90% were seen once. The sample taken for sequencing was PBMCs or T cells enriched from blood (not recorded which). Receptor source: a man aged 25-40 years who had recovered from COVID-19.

The DNA for the CDR3 is TGCGCCAGCAGCCAGCTGGGGGGTGGGTCGACAGATACGCAGTATTTT. Its translation: CASSQLGGGSTDTQYF. The chain is built from TRBV5-1 and TRBJ2-3; D may be TRBD2 (6 bases). This CDR3 has 16 residues. Trimming removed 4 bases from V and 3 bases from J, with 18 bases in between. The V gene's germline CDR1 is SGHRS and CDR2 YFSETQ. The full variable domain, its missing parts supplied by reference TRBV5-1 and TRBJ2-3, is KAGVTQTPRYLIKTRGQQVTLSCSPISGHRSVSWYQQTPGQGLQFLFEYFSETQRNKGNFPGRFSGRQFSNSRSEMNVSTLELGDSALYLCASSQLGGGSTDTQYFGPGTRLTVL.

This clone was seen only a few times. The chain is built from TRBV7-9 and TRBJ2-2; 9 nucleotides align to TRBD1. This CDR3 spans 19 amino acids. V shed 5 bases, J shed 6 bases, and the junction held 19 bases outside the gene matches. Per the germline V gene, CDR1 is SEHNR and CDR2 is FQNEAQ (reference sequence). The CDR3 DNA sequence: TGTGCCAGCAGCCCGCTTCCCGGACAGGGGAGGTTTGTGGCCGGGGAGCTGTTTTTT. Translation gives CASSPLPGQGRFVAGELFF.

The CDR3, as DNA: TGCGCCAGCAGCCCAGAGACAGGGTTGGATGGCTACACCTTC. Its protein is CASSPETGLDGYTF. The chain uses TRBV5-1 and TRBJ1-2, with 7 bases identical to TRBD1. The V gene's germline CDR1 is SGHRS and CDR2 YFSETQ. After removal of 4 bases from V and 6 bases from J, the junction contained 9 bases not matched to a gene. CDR3 length equals 14 residues.

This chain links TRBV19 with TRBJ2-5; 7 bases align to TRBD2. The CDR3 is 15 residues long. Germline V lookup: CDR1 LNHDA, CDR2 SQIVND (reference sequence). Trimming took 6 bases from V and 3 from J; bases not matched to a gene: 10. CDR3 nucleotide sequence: TGTGCCAGTAGCCGGGGCGGGGCGGGAGAAGAGACCCAGTACTTC. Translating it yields CASSRGGAGEETQYF.

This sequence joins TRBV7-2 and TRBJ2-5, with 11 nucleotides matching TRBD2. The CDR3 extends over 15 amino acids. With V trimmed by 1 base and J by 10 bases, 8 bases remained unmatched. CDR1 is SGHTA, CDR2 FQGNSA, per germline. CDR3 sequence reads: CASSLGLAGRGIQYF. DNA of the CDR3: TGTGCCAGCAGCTTAGGACTAGCGGGGCGCGGAATCCAGTACTTC.

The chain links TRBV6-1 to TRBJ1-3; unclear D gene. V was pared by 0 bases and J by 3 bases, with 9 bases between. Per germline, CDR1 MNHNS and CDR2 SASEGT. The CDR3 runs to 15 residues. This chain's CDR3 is CASSEAGSYGNTIYF. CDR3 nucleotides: TGTGCCAGCAGTGAAGCAGGGAGCTATGGAAACACCATATATTTT.

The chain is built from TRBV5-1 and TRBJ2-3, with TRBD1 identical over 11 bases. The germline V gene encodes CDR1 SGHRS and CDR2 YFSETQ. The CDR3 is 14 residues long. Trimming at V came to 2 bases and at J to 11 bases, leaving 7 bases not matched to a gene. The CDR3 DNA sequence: TGCGCCAGCAGCTTAGACCTGGGGACAGGGGGGCAGTATTTT. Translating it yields CASSLDLGTGGQYF.

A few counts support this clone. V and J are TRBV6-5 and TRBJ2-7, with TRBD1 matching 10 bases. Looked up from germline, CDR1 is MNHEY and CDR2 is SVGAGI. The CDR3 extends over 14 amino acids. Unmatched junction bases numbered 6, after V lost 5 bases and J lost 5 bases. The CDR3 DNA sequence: TGTGCCAGCAGTAACCCGGGACAGGGGAACGAGCAGTACTTC. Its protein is CASSNPGQGNEQYF.

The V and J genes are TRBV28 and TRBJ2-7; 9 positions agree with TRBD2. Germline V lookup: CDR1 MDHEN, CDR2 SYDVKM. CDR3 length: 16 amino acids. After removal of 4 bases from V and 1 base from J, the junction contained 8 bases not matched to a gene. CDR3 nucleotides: TGTGCCAGCAGTTCCGGGGGAGCGGGGGGTTCCTACGAGCAGTACTTC. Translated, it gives CASSSGGAGGSYEQYF.

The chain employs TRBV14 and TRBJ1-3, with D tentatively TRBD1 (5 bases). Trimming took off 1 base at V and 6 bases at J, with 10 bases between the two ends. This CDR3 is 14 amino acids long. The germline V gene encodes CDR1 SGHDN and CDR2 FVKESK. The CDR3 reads CASSQVRQLNTIYF. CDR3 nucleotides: TGTGCCAGCAGCCAAGTCAGACAGCTAAACACCATATATTTT.

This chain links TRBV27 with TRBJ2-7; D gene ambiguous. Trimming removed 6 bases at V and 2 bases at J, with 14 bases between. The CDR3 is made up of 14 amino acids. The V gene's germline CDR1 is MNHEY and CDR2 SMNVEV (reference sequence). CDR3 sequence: CASSPTIGAYEQYF. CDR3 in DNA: TGTGCCAGCAGCCCTACGATAGGAGCCTACGAGCAGTACTTC.

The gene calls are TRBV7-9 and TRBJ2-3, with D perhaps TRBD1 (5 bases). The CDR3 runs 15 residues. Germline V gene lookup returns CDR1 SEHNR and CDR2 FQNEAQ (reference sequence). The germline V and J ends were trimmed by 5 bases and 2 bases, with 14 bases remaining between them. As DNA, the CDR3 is TGTGCCAGCAGCCCCCCCCAGGGCTCCACAGATACGCAGTATTTT. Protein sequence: CASSPPQGSTDTQYF.

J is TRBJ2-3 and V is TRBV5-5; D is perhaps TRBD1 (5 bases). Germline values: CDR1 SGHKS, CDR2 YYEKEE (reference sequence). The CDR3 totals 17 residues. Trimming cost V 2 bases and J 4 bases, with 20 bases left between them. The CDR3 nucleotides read TGTGCCAGCAGCTTTGTCCCCTCGGGCAGGGTGGCAGATACGCAGTATTTT. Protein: CASSFVPSGRVADTQYF.

CDR3 DNA: TGTGCCAGCAGATACCTCTCAGGAACAGCTAACTATGGCTACACCTTC. Amino acids: CASRYLSGTANYGYTF. The chain carries TRBV27 and TRBJ1-2; D uncertain. This CDR3 is 16 amino acids long. Trimming shortened V by 6 bases and J by 0 bases, and 17 bases separated the two germline ends. Germline-derived CDR1 and CDR2 are MNHEY and SMNVEV (reference sequence).

CDR3 sequence (DNA): TGTGCCAGTAGAGGACTAGCGGGCATAGATACGCAGTATTTT. Translated: CASRGLAGIDTQYF. The chain joins TRBV19 to TRBJ2-3, with 11 bases that match TRBD2. The V gene's germline CDR1 is LNHDA and CDR2 SQIVND (reference sequence). The CDR3 totals 14 residues. V was pared by 6 bases and J by 5 bases, with 4 bases of the junction left unmatched.

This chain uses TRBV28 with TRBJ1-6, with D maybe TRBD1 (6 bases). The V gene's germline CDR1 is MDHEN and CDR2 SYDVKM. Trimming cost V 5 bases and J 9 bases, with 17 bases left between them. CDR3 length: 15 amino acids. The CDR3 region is CASSLQDRLGSPLHF. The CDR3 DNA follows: TGTGCCAGCAGTCTCCAGGACAGACTGGGTTCACCCCTCCACTTT.

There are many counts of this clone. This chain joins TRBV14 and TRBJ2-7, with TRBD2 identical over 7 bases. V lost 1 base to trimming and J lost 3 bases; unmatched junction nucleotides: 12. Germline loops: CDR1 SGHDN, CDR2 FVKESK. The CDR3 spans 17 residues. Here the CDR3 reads CASSQGEGLAVIYEQYF. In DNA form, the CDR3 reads TGTGCCAGCAGCCAAGGGGAAGGTCTAGCGGTTATCTACGAGCAGTACTTC.

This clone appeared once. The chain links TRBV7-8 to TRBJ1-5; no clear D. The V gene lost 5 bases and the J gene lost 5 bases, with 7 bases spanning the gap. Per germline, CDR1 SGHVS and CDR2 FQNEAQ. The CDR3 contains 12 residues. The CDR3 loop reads CASSGLYQPQHF. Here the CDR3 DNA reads TGTGCCAGCAGCGGCTTGTATCAGCCCCAGCATTTT.

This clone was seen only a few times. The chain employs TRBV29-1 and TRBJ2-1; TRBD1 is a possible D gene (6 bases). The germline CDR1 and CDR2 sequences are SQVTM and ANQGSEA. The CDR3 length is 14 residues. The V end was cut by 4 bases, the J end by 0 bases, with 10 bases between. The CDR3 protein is CSVVDRASYNEQFF. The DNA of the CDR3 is TGCAGCGTTGTGGACAGAGCCTCCTACAATGAGCAGTTCTTC.

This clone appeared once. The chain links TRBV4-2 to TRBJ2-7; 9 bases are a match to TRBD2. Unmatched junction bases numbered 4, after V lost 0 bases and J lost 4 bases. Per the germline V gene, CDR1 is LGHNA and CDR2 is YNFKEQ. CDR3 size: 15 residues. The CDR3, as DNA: TGTGCCAGCAGCCAAGACCTTAGCGGGAGATACGAGCAGTACTTC. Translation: CASSQDLSGRYEQYF.

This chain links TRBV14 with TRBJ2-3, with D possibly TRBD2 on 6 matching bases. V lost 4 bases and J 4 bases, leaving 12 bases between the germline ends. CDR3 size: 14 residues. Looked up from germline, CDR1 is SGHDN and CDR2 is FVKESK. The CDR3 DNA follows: TGTGCCAGCAGCCCGCGGGACCGGGCAGATACGCAGTATTTT. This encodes CASSPRDRADTQYF.

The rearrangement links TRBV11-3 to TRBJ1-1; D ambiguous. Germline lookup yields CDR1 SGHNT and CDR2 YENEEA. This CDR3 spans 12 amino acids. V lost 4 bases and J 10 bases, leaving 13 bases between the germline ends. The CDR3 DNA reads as TGTGCCAGCAGCTCCTACCTCGGTGCAGCTTTCTTT. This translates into CASSSYLGAAFF. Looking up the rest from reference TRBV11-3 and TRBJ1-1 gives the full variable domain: EAGVVQSPRYKIIEKKQPVAFWCNPISGHNTLYWYLQNLGQGPELLIRYENEEAVDDSQLPKDRFSAERLKGVDSTLKIQPAELGDSAVYLCASSSYLGAAFFGQGTRLTVV.

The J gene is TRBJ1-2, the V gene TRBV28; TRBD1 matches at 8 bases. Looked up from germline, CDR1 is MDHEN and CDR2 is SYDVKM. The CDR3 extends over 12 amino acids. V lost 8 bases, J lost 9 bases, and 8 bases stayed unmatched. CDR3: CASRAGQGSYTF. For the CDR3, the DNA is TGTGCCAGCCGAGCCGGACAGGGTAGCTACACCTTC.

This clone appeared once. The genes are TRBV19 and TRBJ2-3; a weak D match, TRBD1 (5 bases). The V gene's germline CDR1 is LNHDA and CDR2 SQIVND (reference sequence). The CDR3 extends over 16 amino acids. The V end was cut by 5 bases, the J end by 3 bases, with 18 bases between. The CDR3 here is CASSVPSGKGTDTQYF. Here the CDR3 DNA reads TGTGCCAGTAGTGTACCGTCAGGGAAAGGGACAGATACGCAGTATTTT.

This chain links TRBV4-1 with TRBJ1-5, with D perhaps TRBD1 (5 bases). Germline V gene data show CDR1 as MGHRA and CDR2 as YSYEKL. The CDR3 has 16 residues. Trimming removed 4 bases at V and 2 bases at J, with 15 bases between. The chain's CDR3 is CASSPRGGAGNQPQHF. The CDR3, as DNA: TGCGCCAGCAGCCCGAGGGGAGGGGCAGGCAATCAGCCCCAGCATTTT.

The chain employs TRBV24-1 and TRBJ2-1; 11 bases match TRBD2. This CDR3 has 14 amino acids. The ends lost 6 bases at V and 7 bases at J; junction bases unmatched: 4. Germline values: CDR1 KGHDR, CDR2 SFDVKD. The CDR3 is CATSTSGGRNEQFF. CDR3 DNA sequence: TGTGCCACCAGTACTAGCGGGGGTAGGAATGAGCAGTTCTTC.